A single sample is the source of the 15 T cell receptor beta chains below, sequenced in a study of CXCR3-negative and CXCR3-positive naive CD8 T cells. Study outcomes and limitations: Naive CXCR3-positive cells had TRB CDR3s more hydrophobic than those of CXCR3-negative naive cells.

Their antigens remain unidentified. Through 5' RACE with UMI labels, the TRB cDNA libraries were prepared. TCRdb reprocessed the 5' RACE reads, with one entry per CDR3 protein and no DNA. This table holds some 130,000 distinct CDR3 sequences. The sample taken for sequencing was naive CXCR3+ CD8+ T cells from blood. Documented subset: CD45RO-CCR7+CD27+CD95- naive CD8+ T cells expressing CXCR3 (TNR3+). These TCRs come from a human donor in good health. Some clones in this sample may be carry-over from other donors' samples.

The V gene is TRBV5-5, the J gene TRBJ2-1; checking the TCRdb D call of TRBD1 is not possible without DNA. This CDR3 is 11 amino acids long. Germline loops: CDR1 SGHKS, CDR2 YYEKEE (reference sequence). CDR3 protein: CASSLPGEQFF.

This sequence joins TRBV29-1 and TRBJ2-7; TCRdb's D call, TRBD1, is unchecked because there is no DNA. The length of the CDR3 is 14 residues. Germline V CDR1 and CDR2: SQVTM, ANQGSEA. The chain's CDR3 is CSVKLGQGSDEQYF.

V is TRBV15 and J is TRBJ2-7; TCRdb returns TRBD1, unconfirmable since there is no DNA. This CDR3 contains 17 residues. CDR1 is LNHNV, CDR2 YYDKDF, per germline (reference sequence). Here the CDR3 reads CATSREIFTGGTYEQYF.

This sequence joins TRBV29-1 and TRBJ2-1; with no DNA, the TCRdb D assignment of TRBD1 cannot be verified. The CDR3 is 11 amino acids. Germline V gene data show CDR1 as SQVTM and CDR2 as ANQGSEA. The CDR3 protein is CSVEARGEQFF.

This rearrangement joins TRBV7-8 to TRBJ1-5; lacking DNA, the TRBD1 call made by TCRdb goes unchecked. The CDR3 is 15 amino acids. Germline lookup yields CDR1 SGHVS and CDR2 FQNEAQ. CDR3 sequence: CASSLDSFSNQPQHF.

This chain joins TRBV28 and TRBJ2-5; TCRdb's D call, TRBD1, is unchecked because there is no DNA. Germline loops: CDR1 MDHEN, CDR2 SYDVKM. This CDR3 has 13 amino acids. The CDR3 here is CASSLGTGVTQYF. Supplemented by reference TRBV28 and TRBJ2-5, the full variable domain reads DVKVTQSSRYLVKRTGEKVFLECVQDMDHENMFWYRQDPGLGLRLIYFSYDVKMKEKGDIPEGYSVSREKKERFSLILESASTNQTSMYLCASSLGTGVTQYFGPGTRLLVL.

This rearrangement joins TRBV7-9 to TRBJ2-1. Germline CDR1 SEHNR, CDR2 FQNEAQ (reference sequence). The CDR3 contains 12 residues. The CDR3 is CASSLFNNEQFF.

The chain is built from TRBV6-1 and TRBJ2-2. Germline CDR1 and CDR2: MNHNS and SASEGT. The CDR3 sequence is 14 residues long. This chain's CDR3 is CASKAKTNTGELFF.

This chain joins TRBV28 and TRBJ2-2; lacking DNA, the TRBD1 call made by TCRdb goes unchecked. The germline V gene encodes CDR1 MDHEN and CDR2 SYDVKM. The CDR3 is 15 residues long. The CDR3 spells CASSLLTGVPGELFF.

This chain uses TRBV7-9 with TRBJ1-1. CDR3 length: 13 residues. Germline CDR1 and CDR2: SEHNR and FQNEAQ (reference sequence). CDR3 sequence reads: CASSLVSTEEAFF.

This chain uses TRBV12-3 or TRBV12-4 with TRBJ2-2; TCRdb selects TRBD2, and the lack of DNA leaves this call unchecked. This CDR3 has 15 amino acids. This CDR3 reads CASSLRGLAEGELFF.

V and J are TRBV11-3 and TRBJ2-1; the TCRdb call, TRBD1, lacks DNA for checking. This CDR3 has 17 amino acids. From germline, CDR1 is SGHNT and CDR2 YENEEA. The CDR3 spells CASSLEYATTGYNEQFF.

J is TRBJ1-2 and V is TRBV28; TCRdb names TRBD1, which stays unverified in the absence of DNA. The CDR3 spans 12 residues. Germline loops: CDR1 MDHEN, CDR2 SYDVKM. The CDR3 is CASSPWGDGYTF.

CDR3 sequence: CASTLPRGHPDNYGYTF. The chain employs TRBV7-2 and TRBJ1-2. The germline CDR1 and CDR2 sequences are SGHTA and FQGNSA. This CDR3 contains 17 residues.

J is TRBJ2-1 and V is TRBV12-3 or TRBV12-4; the D call from TCRdb, TRBD2, cannot be confirmed without DNA. This CDR3 is built from 15 residues. The CDR3 spells CASSRTSGPYNEQFF.